This record covers a single T cell receptor beta chain. Its specific antigen is unknown. An end of the junction differs from the germline gene, which may be a read error. The data originate from a study of cytomegalovirus exposure and HLA in healthy donors (TCRdb year 2017). With respect to the entire study: According to a later analysis, the roughly 130 validation repertoires were produced on the same platform as the 600 to 850 repertoires of the first cohort. The study aimed to test whether signatures of past pathogen exposure could be identified by cataloging public T cell receptors. A separate validation cohort of roughly 130 different subjects was used in addition to the approximately 640-subject first cohort. High-throughput TCR immunosequencing, statistical association of individual TCRs with disease status, and machine learning were combined to predict cytomegalovirus infection status.

Here is what the overall study found, with its caveats: While some public TCRs were present in many individuals, most TCR sequences turned up only very rarely across donors. All 120 or so repertoires were used to score co-occurrence in the validation cohort in a later analysis, because that analysis had no HLA typing for the cohort. A later analysis found that TCRs clustered in the first cohort also tended to co-occur in the roughly 120 validation repertoires, with just under 95% of cluster scores above 0. The classifier was reported to diagnose cytomegalovirus status with high specificity and sensitivity in both the original cohort and the validation cohort. Three of the identified cytomegalovirus-associated TCR beta chains were confirmed in vitro to be specific for cytomegalovirus antigens. The authors suggested that the approach could potentially be extended to other disease states and immunological phenotypes. A total of roughly 160 TCR beta chains were listed by the study as associated with cytomegalovirus.

The donors belonged to the validation cohort of around 130 subjects, which was separate from the approximately 700-subject first cohort. Library creation used the immunoSEQ multiplex PCR assay. Per the authors' processing: To diagnose cytomegalovirus status from the catalog of TCR beta chain sequences, a statistical classification framework was built. The table was pulled from immuneACCESS by TCRdb, which kept in-frame rearrangements only. Such tables lose some clones; where checked, under half of the loss comes from unresolved V genes, and the rest has no known cause. Clone size and the V and J calls come from that table; the DNA yielded D and trimming. The sample has 97,000 or so clones on record, about 95% of them singletons. The ten most abundant clones make up roughly 0.89% of the sample. The CDR3 covers 13 residues, taking in both the cysteine and the phenylalanine. Just the 39-base CDR3 DNA is kept, in frame starting at base 1. CDR1 and CDR2, looked up from the germline V gene, are MNHEY and SVGAGI.

The sequence derives from a woman between 18 and 30 years old in good health and CMV-seronegative. The rearrangement joined TRBV6-5 to TRBJ1-5, with the D gene too uncertain to name. Sequencing was carried out using PBMCs. CDR3 protein: CASSYSSNRPQHF. The sequenced DNA: TGTGCCAGCAGTTACTCGAGCAATCGGCCCCAGCATTTT.